This T cell receptor (beta chain) was obtained from a study of blood T cell repertoires in COVID-19. CDR1 is KGHSH and CDR2 is LQKENI in the germline V gene. The CDR3 totals 13 residues. V dropped 6 bases and J dropped 4; count of bases not matched to a gene: 6. Here immunoSEQ multiplex PCR was the method, and the copy in TCRdb shows in-frame clones only, minus some. This table holds 250,000 to 300,000 clones, approximately 90% found once. Donors of Cohort 3 who recovered were those that had two negative PCRs, clearance, or symptom resolution. The clonotype originates from a man between 40 and 49 years old who had recovered from COVID-19. J is TRBJ2-7 and V is TRBV18; 7 bases are a match to TRBD1. What was sequenced was PBMCs or T cells enriched from blood (not recorded which). In DNA, the CDR3 is TGTGCCAGCTCGTGGGACAGAGATTACGAGCAGTACTTC. It is translated as CASSWDRDYEQYF.